The 19 T cell receptor beta chains below were found in one sample sequenced in a study of CD8 T cells in ankylosing spondylitis (dated by TCRdb to about 2017). Libraries were prepared through 5' RACE. Instrument used: Illumina HiSeq 2500. TCRdb applied fastp at Q25 and MiXCR to the public reads, then kept only in-frame beta chains. CDR3 protein sequences are deduplicated, and each keeps its most common genes and DNA. In this sample the table shows roughly 250,000 distinct CDR3 sequences, about 10% of which occur a single time. The leading ten clones occupy 2.6% of the sample. What was sequenced was blood, either unsorted or a sorted T cell fraction (not recorded which). The receptors shown here come from a male donor with ankylosing spondylitis or in good health (not recorded which).

Ten or more counts support this clonotype. The V call is TRBV5-1, the J call TRBJ1-4; maybe TRBD1 (5 bases). Trimming cost V 1 base and J 8 bases, with 12 bases left between them. Germline CDR1 SGHRS, CDR2 YFSETQ. This CDR3 contains 14 residues. The CDR3, as DNA: TGCGCCAGCAGCTTGAATGGGGGGGAAGAAAAACTGTTTTTT. Translation: CASSLNGGEEKLFF.

This clonotype was detected many times. V usage is TRBV4-2 and J usage is TRBJ1-1; TRBD1 is a possible D gene (5 bases). Trimming left V 4 bases short and J 3 bases short, with 12 bases between. The CDR3 is 14 residues long. In germline, CDR1 is LGHNA, CDR2 YNFKEQ. Written as DNA, the CDR3 is TGTGCCAGCAGCCCCCGAGGGGATCACACTGAAGCTTTCTTT. Translating gives CASSPRGDHTEAFF.

This clonotype showed up many times. CDR3 sequence: CASSSLSGNTIYF. The DNA for the CDR3 is TGTGCCAGCAGTTCCCTCTCTGGAAACACCATATATTTT. The chain joins TRBV12-3 or TRBV12-4 to TRBJ1-3; no firm D call. The CDR3 runs to 13 residues. Deletions cut 4 bases from V and 0 bases from J, with 4 bases between.

This clonotype showed up just a few times. The genes are TRBV3-1 and TRBJ2-2, with D possibly matching TRBD1 (5 bases). The CDR3 totals 14 residues. Germline V gene sequence: CDR1 LGHDT, CDR2 YNNKEL (reference sequence). Trimming removed 2 bases at V and 7 bases at J, with 11 bases between. The CDR3 sequence is CASSQKGYGGELFF. The CDR3 DNA sequence: TGTGCCAGCAGCCAAAAGGGGTATGGCGGGGAGCTGTTTTTT.

The table lists this clonotype with many counts. The chain joins TRBV10-3 to TRBJ2-6, with D maybe TRBD1 (5 bases). The germline CDR1 and CDR2 sequences are ENHRY and SYGVKD. Trimming left V 3 bases short and J 2 bases short, with 11 bases between. The CDR3 has 16 residues. CDR3 nucleotide sequence: TGTGCCATCAGTGACCAGGGTCCGGCTGGGGCCAACGTCCTGACTTTC. This sequence encodes CAISDQGPAGANVLTF.

The chain combines TRBV20-1 with TRBJ2-3; the match to TRBD2 covers 8 bases. V dropped 4 bases and J dropped 6; count of bases not matched to a gene: 12. The CDR3 has 15 amino acids. Per the germline V gene, CDR1 is DFQATT and CDR2 is SNEGSKA (reference sequence). CDR3 sequence reads: CSATSLAGGRDTQYF. CDR3 sequence (DNA): TGCAGTGCTACGTCCCTAGCGGGTGGGCGGGATACGCAGTATTTT.

This clonotype was observed at least ten times. The rearrangement links TRBV7-2 to TRBJ1-5; no definite D call. The germline CDR1 and CDR2 sequences are SGHTA and FQGNSA. The CDR3 contains 13 residues. The V end was cut by 0 bases, the J end by 6 bases, with 6 bases between. CDR3 sequence (DNA): TGTGCCAGCAGCTTAGCGCAGAGTCAGCCCCAGCATTTT. This encodes CASSLAQSQPQHF.

This clonotype was counted many times. The chain joins TRBV6-1 to TRBJ2-1, with 7 bases matching TRBD2. The junction had 16 bases not matched to a gene; V was cut back by 9 bases and J by 8 bases. Germline V gene data show CDR1 as MNHNS and CDR2 as SASEGT. The CDR3 is 15 residues long. In DNA form, the CDR3 reads TGTGCCAGTAGGATGGGCGGGGGACCCTTTGATGAGCAGTTCTTC. This encodes CASRMGGGPFDEQFF.

The rearrangement uses TRBV5-1 and TRBJ2-5, with 9 bases matching TRBD1. V lost 0 bases and J lost 5; bases outside the gene matches: 8. Germline V gene sequence: CDR1 SGHRS, CDR2 YFSETQ. The CDR3 runs 16 residues. CDR3 region: CASSLEPGQGLETQYF. The CDR3 bases are TGCGCCAGCAGCTTGGAACCGGGACAGGGATTGGAGACCCAGTACTTC.

Remarks on this clonotype: A much larger clone sits a single nucleotide away, making a read error possible. The chain carries TRBV3-1 and TRBJ2-4, with a tentative D call TRBD2 (5 bases). In germline, CDR1 is LGHDT, CDR2 YNNKEL (reference sequence). This CDR3 has 17 residues. For the CDR3, the DNA is TGTGTCAGCAGCCAAGAGGGCACAATATTAGCCAAAAACATTCAGTACTTC. Protein sequence: CVSSQEGTILAKNIQYF.

This clonotype was observed at least ten times. The J gene is TRBJ2-1, the V gene TRBV6-5; TRBD2 agrees at 7 bases. The CDR3 consists of 17 residues. CDR1 and CDR2 from the germline V gene are MNHEY and SVGAGI. J gave up 0 bases and V 2 bases, and 7 bases lay outside the gene matches. CDR3 nucleotide sequence: TGTGCCAGCAGTTACCCCTTTGGCGGGAGCTCCTACAATGAGCAGTTCTTC. It yields the protein CASSYPFGGSSYNEQFF.

The CDR3 DNA follows: TGCAGTGCTAGAGGAAGCGGGAACTCCTACAATGAGCAGTTCTTC. Translating gives CSARGSGNSYNEQFF. J is TRBJ2-1 and V is TRBV20-1; the match to TRBD2 covers 7 bases. The junction had 3 bases not matched to a gene; V was cut back by 1 base and J by 0 bases. The CDR3 consists of 15 residues. The V gene's germline CDR1 is DFQATT and CDR2 SNEGSKA (reference sequence).

To note about this clonotype: No conserved phenylalanine or tryptophan ends this CDR3, so it is likely a read error. V usage is TRBV7-9 and J usage is TRBJ1-1; D gene uncertain. Germline lookup yields CDR1 SEHNR and CDR2 FQNEAQ (reference sequence). V lost 5 bases and J lost 4, with 5 bases in between. The CDR3 runs 11 residues. This CDR3 is CASSLLTEAFL. For the CDR3, the DNA is TGTGCCAGCAGCCTCCTCACTGAAGCTTTCCTT.

There are many counts of this clonotype. This chain uses TRBV12-3 or TRBV12-4 with TRBJ1-2; D gene uncertain. The CDR3 has 14 residues. V was shortened by 5 bases and J by 4 bases, with 14 bases between the two germline ends. CDR3 amino acids: CASSPMSGSYGYTF. The CDR3 DNA follows: TGTGCCAGCAGTCCCATGTCCGGGAGCTATGGCTACACCTTC.

The chain links TRBV10-1 to TRBJ2-7; 11 nucleotides align to TRBD2. The CDR3 totals 17 residues. Germline V gene data show CDR1 as WNHNN and CDR2 as SYGVQD (reference sequence). Trimming at V came to 4 bases and at J to 2 bases, leaving 10 bases not matched to a gene. The CDR3 sequence: CASSVGLADHPTYEQYF. In nucleotides, the CDR3 is TGCGCCAGCAGTGTGGGACTAGCGGATCACCCTACCTACGAGCAGTACTTC.

The sample holds many counts of this clonotype. The chain is built from TRBV12-3 or TRBV12-4 and TRBJ2-7, with D unresolved. Trimming took off 6 bases at V and 4 bases at J, with 10 bases between the two ends. CDR3 length: 12 residues. The CDR3 loop is CASSPPGYEQYF. The CDR3 DNA is TGTGCCAGCAGCCCTCCGGGTTACGAGCAGTACTTC.

About this clonotype: No conserved phenylalanine or tryptophan ends this CDR3, so it is likely a read error. The chain is built from TRBV7-2 and TRBJ1-1, with a weak D call TRBD1 (5 bases). Germline V lookup: CDR1 SGHTA, CDR2 FQGNSA. The CDR3 length is 14 residues. V shed 1 base and J shed 7 bases, with 13 bases lying between them. In DNA, the CDR3 is TGTGCCAGCAGCTTAGGGATGGCGGGGGGTGAAGCTTTCCTT. Residues: CASSLGMAGGEAFL.

This clonotype appeared many times. The chain uses TRBV9 and TRBJ2-7, with D perhaps TRBD1 or TRBD2 (8 bases each). V was clipped by 3 bases and J by 2 bases, with 15 bases between them. Germline-derived CDR1 and CDR2 are SGDLS and YYNGEE. This CDR3 contains 15 residues. The CDR3 reads CASSAGGTGPYEQYF. For the CDR3, the DNA is TGTGCCAGCAGCGCGGGGGGGACAGGTCCCTACGAGCAGTACTTC.

This clonotype has at least ten counts. The rearrangement uses TRBV6-5 and TRBJ2-7; D gene uncertain. Trimming cost V 2 bases and J 4 bases, with 15 bases left between them. CDR3 length: 15 residues. Germline V gives CDR1 MNHEY, CDR2 SVGAGI. CDR3 bases: TGTGCCAGCAGTTACGGAGAAGGATCCGGGTACGAGCAGTACTTC. Translation: CASSYGEGSGYEQYF.